This T cell receptor beta chain was sequenced for a study of T cells in localized non-small cell lung cancer. General study points: Uninvolved nearby lung showed the greatest T cell clonality, exceeding that found in tumor. Higher T cell density in the blood was associated with longer overall survival, whereas higher adjacent-lung clonality associated with shorter survival.

Germline loops: CDR1 SGHRS, CDR2 YFSETQ. The V end lost 2 bases, the J end lost 14 bases, and 17 bases lay between the germline ends. This CDR3 is built from 14 residues. Regarding this clone: Its antigen is not known.

Generated by immunoSEQ multiplex PCR, the TCRdb table keeps only in-frame clones and is missing some. The data hold 90,000 or so clones, with about 91% observed a single time. Sequenced here: peripheral blood, sampled before any cancer treatment. The receptor's source is a man aged 40 to 75 with stage I squamous cell lung carcinoma. The chain has TRBV5-1 and TRBJ1-6; possibly TRBD1 for D (5 bases). Written as DNA, the CDR3 is TGCGCCAGCAGCTTCTCTGACAGCGGTACAGCCCTCCACTTT. Translated: CASSFSDSGTALHF.